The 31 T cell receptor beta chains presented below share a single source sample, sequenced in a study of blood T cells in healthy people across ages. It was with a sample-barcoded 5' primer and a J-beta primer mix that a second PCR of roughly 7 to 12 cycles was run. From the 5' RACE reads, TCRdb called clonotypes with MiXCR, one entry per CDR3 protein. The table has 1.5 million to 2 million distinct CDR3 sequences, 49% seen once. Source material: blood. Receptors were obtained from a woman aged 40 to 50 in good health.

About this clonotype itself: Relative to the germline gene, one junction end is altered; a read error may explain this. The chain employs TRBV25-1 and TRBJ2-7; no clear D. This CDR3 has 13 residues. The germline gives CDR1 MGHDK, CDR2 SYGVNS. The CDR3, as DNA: TGTGCCAGCGGTGATGCCTTGGGCTACGAGCAGTACTTC. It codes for CASGDALGYEQYF.

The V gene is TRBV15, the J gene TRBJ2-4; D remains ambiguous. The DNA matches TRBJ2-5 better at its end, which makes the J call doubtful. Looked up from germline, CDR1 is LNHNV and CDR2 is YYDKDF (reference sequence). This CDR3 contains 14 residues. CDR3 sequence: CATSREGIQETQYF. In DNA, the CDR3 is TGTGCCACCAGCAGAGAAGGGATTCAAGAGACCCAGTACTTC.

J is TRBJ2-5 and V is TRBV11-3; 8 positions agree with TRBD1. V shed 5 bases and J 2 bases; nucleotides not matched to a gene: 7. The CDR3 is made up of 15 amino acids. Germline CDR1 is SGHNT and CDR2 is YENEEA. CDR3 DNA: TGTGCCAGCAGCACCCGACAGGGGAATCAAGAGACCCAGTACTTC. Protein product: CASSTRQGNQETQYF.

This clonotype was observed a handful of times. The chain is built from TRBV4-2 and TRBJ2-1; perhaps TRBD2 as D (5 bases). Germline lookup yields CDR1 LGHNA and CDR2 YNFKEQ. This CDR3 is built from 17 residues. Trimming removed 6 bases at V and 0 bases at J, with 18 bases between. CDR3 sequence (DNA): TGTGCCAGCAGACACGCAACTTACGGGGTCTCCTACAATGAGCAGTTCTTC. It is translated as CASRHATYGVSYNEQFF.

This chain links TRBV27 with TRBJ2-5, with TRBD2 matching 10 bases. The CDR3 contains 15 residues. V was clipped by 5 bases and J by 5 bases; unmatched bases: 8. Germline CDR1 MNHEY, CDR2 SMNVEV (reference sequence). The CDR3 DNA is TGTGCCAGCAGTCAGCGGGGGGGCCTGTTGGAGACCCAGTACTTC. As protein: CASSQRGGLLETQYF.

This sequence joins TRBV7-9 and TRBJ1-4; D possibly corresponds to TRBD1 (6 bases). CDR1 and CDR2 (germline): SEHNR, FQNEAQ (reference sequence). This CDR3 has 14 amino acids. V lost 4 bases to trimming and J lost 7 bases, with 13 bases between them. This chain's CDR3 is CASSSTGRGEKLFF. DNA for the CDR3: TGTGCCAGCAGCTCAACAGGGCGGGGTGAAAAACTGTTTTTT.

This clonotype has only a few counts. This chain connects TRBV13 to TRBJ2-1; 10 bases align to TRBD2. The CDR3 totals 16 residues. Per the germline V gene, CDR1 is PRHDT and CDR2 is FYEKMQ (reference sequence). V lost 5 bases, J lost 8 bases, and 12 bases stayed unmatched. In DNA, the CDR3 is TGTGCCAGCAGCCCCCGGACTAGCGGTGCGTCAGATGAGCAGTTCTTC. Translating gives CASSPRTSGASDEQFF.

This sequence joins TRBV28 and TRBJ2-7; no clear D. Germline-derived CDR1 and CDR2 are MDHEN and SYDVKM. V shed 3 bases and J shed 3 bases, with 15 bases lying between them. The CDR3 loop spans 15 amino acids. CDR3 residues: CASSFPDITNYEQYF. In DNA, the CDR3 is TGTGCCAGCAGTTTCCCTGACATTACAAACTACGAGCAGTACTTC.

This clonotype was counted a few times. CDR3 amino acids: CASSVGGPIYEQYF. In nucleotides, the CDR3 is TGTGCCAGCAGTGTAGGCGGCCCCATTTACGAGCAGTACTTC. The V and J genes are TRBV2 and TRBJ2-7, with D unresolved. CDR3 length: 14 amino acids. V dropped 4 bases and J dropped 4 bases, with 14 bases sitting between them. The germline CDR1 and CDR2 sequences are SNHLY and FYNNEI.

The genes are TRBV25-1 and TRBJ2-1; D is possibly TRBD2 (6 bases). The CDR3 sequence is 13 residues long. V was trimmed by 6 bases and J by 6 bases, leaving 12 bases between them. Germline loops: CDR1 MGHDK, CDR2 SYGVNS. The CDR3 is CASSETSRNEQFF. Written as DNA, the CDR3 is TGTGCCAGCAGCGAGACTAGTCGCAATGAGCAGTTCTTC. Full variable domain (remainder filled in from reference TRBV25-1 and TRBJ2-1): EADIYQTPRYLVIGTGKKITLECSQTMGHDKMYWYQQDPGMELHLIHYSYGVNSTEKGDLSSESTVSRIRTEHFPLTLESARPSHTSQYLCASSETSRNEQFFGPGTRLTVL.

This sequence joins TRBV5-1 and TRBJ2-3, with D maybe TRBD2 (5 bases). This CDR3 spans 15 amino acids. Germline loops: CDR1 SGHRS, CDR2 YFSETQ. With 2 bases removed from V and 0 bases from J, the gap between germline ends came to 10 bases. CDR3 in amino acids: CASSFSADSTDTQYF. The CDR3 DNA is TGCGCCAGCAGCTTTTCAGCGGACAGCACAGATACGCAGTATTTT.

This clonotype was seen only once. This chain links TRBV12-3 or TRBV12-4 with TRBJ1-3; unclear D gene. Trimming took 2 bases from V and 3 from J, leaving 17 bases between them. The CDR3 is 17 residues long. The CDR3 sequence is CASSLPYEETGGNTIYF. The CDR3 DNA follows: TGTGCCAGCAGTTTACCCTACGAAGAAACGGGTGGAAACACCATATATTTT.

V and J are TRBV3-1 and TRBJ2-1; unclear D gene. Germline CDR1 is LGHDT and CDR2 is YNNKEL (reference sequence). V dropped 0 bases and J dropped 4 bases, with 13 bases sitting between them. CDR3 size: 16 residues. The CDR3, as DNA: TGTGCCAGCAGCCAAGATAGGACGGCCTTTTACAATGAGCAGTTCTTC. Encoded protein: CASSQDRTAFYNEQFF.

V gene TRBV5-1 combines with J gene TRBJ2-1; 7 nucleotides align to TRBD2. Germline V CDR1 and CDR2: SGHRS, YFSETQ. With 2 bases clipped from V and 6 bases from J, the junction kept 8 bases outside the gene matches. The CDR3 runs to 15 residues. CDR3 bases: TGCGCCAGCAGCTTATCGAGCGGGGTCCGCAATGAGCAGTTCTTC. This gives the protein CASSLSSGVRNEQFF.

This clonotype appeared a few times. The CDR3: CSARDLGLAGFYEQFF. In DNA, the CDR3 is TGCAGTGCTAGAGATTTAGGACTAGCGGGGTTCTATGAGCAGTTCTTC. The chain couples TRBV20-1 to TRBJ2-1; 12 nucleotides match TRBD2. In germline, CDR1 is DFQATT, CDR2 SNEGSKA (reference sequence). V lost 0 bases and J lost 8; bases outside the gene matches: 8. The CDR3 totals 16 residues.

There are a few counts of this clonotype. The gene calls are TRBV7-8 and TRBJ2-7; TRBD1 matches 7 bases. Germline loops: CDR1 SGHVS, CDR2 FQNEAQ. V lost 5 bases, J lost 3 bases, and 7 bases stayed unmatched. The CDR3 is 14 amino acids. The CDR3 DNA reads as TGTGCCAGCAGCCCCGACAGGGTGATCTACGAGCAGTACTTC. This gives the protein CASSPDRVIYEQYF.

The CDR3 sequence: CASSPGRKQPQHF. The CDR3, as DNA: TGTGCCAGCAGCCCGGGGCGGAAGCAGCCCCAGCATTTT. The V call is TRBV11-2, the J call TRBJ1-5; weak D call: TRBD1 (5 bases). The CDR3 runs 13 residues. The germline V gene encodes CDR1 SGHAT and CDR2 FQNNGV. With 5 bases removed from V and 7 bases from J, the gap between germline ends came to 12 bases.

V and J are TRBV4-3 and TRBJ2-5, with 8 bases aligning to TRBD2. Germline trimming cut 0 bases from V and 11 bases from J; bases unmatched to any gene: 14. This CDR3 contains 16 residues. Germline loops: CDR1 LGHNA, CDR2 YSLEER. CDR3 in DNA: TGCGCCAGCAGCCAAGAAGCGGGGGTGGGGGAAAATGAGCAGTACTTC. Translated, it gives CASSQEAGVGENEQYF.

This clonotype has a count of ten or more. CDR3 sequence reads: CASTFETGRDGYTF. CDR3 bases: TGTGCCAGCACCTTCGAGACAGGGAGGGATGGCTACACCTTC. J is TRBJ1-2 and V is TRBV12-3 or TRBV12-4; the match to TRBD1 covers 7 bases. V lost 7 bases and J lost 6; bases outside the gene matches: 11. The CDR3 sequence is 14 residues long.

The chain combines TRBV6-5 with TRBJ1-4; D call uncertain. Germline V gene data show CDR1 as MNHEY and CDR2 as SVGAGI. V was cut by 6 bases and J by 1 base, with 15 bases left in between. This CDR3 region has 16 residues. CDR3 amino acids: CASRLPVWGTNEKLFF. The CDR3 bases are TGTGCCAGCAGATTACCGGTTTGGGGAACTAATGAAAAACTGTTTTTT.

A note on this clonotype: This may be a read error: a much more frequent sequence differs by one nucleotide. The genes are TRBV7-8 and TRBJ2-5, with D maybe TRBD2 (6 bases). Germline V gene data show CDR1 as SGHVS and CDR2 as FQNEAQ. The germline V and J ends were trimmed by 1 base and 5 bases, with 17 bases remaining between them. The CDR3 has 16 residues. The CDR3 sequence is CASSLGASEGQETQYF. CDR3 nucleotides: TGTGCCAGCAGCTTAGGGGCTAGCGAGGGGCAGGAGACCCAGTACTTC.

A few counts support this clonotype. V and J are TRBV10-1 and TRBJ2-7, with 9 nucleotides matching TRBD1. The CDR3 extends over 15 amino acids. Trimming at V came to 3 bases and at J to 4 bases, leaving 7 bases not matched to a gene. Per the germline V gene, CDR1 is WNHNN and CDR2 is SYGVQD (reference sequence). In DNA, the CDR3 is TGCGCCAGCAGTGACTTGGGACAGGGATGGTACGAGCAGTACTTC. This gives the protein CASSDLGQGWYEQYF.

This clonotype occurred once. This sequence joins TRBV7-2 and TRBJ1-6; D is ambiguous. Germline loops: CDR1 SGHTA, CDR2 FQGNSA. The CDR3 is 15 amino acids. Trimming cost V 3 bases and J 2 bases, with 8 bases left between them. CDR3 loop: CASSFAGTYNSPLHF. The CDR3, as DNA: TGTGCCAGCAGCTTCGCGGGGACCTATAATTCACCCCTCCACTTT.

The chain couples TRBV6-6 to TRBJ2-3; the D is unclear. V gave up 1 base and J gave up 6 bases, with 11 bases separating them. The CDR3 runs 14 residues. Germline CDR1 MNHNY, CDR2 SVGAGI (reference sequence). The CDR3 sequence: CASSYLVVTDTQYF. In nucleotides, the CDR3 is TGTGCCAGCAGTTACTTGGTAGTAACCGATACGCAGTATTTT.

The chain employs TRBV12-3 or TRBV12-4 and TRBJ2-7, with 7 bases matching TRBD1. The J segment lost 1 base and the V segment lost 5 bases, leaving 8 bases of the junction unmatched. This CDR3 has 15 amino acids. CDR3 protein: CASSPDRVLSYEQYF. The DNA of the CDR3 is TGTGCCAGCAGTCCAGACAGGGTCTTATCCTACGAGCAGTACTTC.

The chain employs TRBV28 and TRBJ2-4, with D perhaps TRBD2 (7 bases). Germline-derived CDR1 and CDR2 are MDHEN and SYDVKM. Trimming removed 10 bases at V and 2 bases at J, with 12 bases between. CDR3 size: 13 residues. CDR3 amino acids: CATRGATKNIQYF. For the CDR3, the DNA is TGTGCCACCCGGGGGGCTACCAAAAACATTCAGTACTTC.

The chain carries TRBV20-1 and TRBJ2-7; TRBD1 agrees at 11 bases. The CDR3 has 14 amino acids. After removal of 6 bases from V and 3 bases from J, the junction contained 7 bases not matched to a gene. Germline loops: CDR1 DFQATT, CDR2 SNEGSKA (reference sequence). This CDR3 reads CSASLGQGDYEQYF. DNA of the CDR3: TGCAGTGCGTCTTTGGGACAGGGGGACTACGAGCAGTACTTC.

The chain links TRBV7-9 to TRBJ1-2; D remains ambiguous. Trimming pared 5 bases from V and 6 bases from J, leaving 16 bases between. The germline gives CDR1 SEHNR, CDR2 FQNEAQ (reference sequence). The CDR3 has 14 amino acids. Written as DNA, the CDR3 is TGTGCCAGCAGCCTCTGGACGGACGGACATGGCTACACCTTC. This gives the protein CASSLWTDGHGYTF.

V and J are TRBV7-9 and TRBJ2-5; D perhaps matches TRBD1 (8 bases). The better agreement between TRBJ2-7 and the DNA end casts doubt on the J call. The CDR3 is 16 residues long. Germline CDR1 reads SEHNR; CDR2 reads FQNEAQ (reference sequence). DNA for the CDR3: TGTGCCAGCAGCCCGGAACAGGGGGGGGAGGAATACGAGCAGTACTTC. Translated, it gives CASSPEQGGEEYEQYF.

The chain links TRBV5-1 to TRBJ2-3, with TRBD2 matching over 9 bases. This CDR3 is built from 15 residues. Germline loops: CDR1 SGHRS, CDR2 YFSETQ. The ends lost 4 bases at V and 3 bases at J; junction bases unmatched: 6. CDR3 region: CASSSGGPMTDTQYF. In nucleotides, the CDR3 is TGCGCCAGCAGCAGCGGGGGGCCGATGACAGATACGCAGTATTTT. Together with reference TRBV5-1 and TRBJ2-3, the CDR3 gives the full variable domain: KAGVTQTPRYLIKTRGQQVTLSCSPISGHRSVSWYQQTPGQGLQFLFEYFSETQRNKGNFPGRFSGRQFSNSRSEMNVSTLELGDSALYLCASSSGGPMTDTQYFGPGTRLTVL.

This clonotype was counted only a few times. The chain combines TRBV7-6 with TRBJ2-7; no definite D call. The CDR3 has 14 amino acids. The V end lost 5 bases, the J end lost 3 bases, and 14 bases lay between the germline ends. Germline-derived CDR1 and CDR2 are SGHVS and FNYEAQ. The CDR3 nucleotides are TGTGCCAGCAGCCCCCGCGGCGACCGCTACGAGCAGTACTTC. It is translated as CASSPRGDRYEQYF.